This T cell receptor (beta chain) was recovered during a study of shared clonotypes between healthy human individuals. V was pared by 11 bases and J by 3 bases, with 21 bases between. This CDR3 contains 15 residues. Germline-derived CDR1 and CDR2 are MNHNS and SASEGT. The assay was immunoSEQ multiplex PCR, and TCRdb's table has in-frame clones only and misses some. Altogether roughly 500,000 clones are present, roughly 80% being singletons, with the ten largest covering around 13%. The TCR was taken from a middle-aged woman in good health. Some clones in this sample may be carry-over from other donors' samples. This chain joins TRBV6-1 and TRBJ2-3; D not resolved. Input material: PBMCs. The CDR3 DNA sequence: TGTGCCCTCTCAACGGGTAAAAGTTGGACAGATACGCAGTATTTT. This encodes CALSTGKSWTDTQYF.